What follows describes a single TCR beta chain. Antigen: not known. The entry originates in a study of monozygotic twins with inflammatory bowel disease. The study, taken as a whole, reports: Healthy co-twins, by inverse Simpson, had higher TCRbeta diversity than their siblings with IBD.

CDR1 is SEHNR, CDR2 FQNEAQ, per germline (reference sequence). The CDR3 is made up of 17 amino acids. The blood volume drawn from each donor was 2 to 3 ml. For both chains, the TCRalpha and TCRbeta cDNA went through two nested PCRs of approximately 17 and 9 cycles. TCRdb re-called the 5' RACE reads; every CDR3 protein appears as one record, without DNA. The sample includes 300,000 to 450,000 distinct CDR3 sequences. The V and J genes are TRBV7-9 and TRBJ2-6; the D gene TCRdb calls, TRBD1, cannot be checked with no DNA. The clonotype comes from a human donor with ulcerative colitis or Crohn's disease, or a healthy co-twin of an affected twin (not recorded which). The sequenced sample was blood. CDR3 region: CAPGAGQGSPGANVLTF.